These 18 T cell receptor beta chains share one sample of origin, sequenced in a study of regulatory dendritic cells for organ transplantation. Sequencing used immunoSEQ multiplex PCR; TCRdb keeps in-frame clones, though not all of them. The sample lists around 20,000 clones, just under 75% occurring once. The material sequenced was memory CD4+ T cells from blood. The subset here: CD45RO+ memory T cells. The source of these receptors is a human donor in good health.

V and J are TRBV5-6 and TRBJ1-2; no clear D gene. The germline gives CDR1 SGHDT, CDR2 YYEEEE. This CDR3 has 15 residues. Trimming cost V 1 base and J 1 base, with 11 bases left between them. The CDR3 is CASSLREQFNYGYTF. The CDR3 DNA reads TGTGCCAGCAGCTTGCGCGAACAGTTTAACTATGGCTACACCTTC.

J is TRBJ2-5 and V is TRBV7-9, with 9 bases matching TRBD1. This CDR3 spans 13 amino acids. V lost 5 bases to trimming and J lost 5 bases; unmatched junction nucleotides: 3. Per the germline V gene, CDR1 is SEHNR and CDR2 is FQNEAQ (reference sequence). CDR3 nucleotides: TGTGCCAGCAGCGCTGGGACAGGGGAGACCCAGTACTTC. Translation: CASSAGTGETQYF.

The rearrangement joins TRBV7-3 to TRBJ1-3; D not resolved. Trimming left V 5 bases short and J 0 bases short, with 8 bases between. The CDR3 covers 14 residues. Germline assignment: CDR1 SGHTA and CDR2 FQGTGA. The CDR3 reads CASSPGSSGNTIYF. The CDR3 nucleotides read TGTGCCAGCAGCCCCGGGAGCTCTGGAAACACCATATATTTT. The full variable domain, completed using reference TRBV7-3 and TRBJ1-3, is GAGVSQTPSNKVTEKGKYVELRCDPISGHTALYWYRQSLGQGPEFLIYFQGTGAADDSGLPNDRFFAVRPEGSVSTLKIQRTERGDSAVYLCASSPGSSGNTIYFGEGSWLTVV.

The chain recombines TRBV21-1 with TRBJ2-1; whether TRBD2, the table's D call, matches the DNA was not checked. TRBV21-1 is marked as a pseudogene. The CDR3 has 15 residues. The CDR3 region is CANEGRGVTYNEQFF. In DNA, the CDR3 is TGTGCCAACGAAGGGCGGGGGGTGACCTACAATGAGCAGTTCTTC.

The gene calls are TRBV5-8 and TRBJ2-1; D perhaps matches TRBD1 (6 bases). The CDR3 covers 13 residues. Trimming shortened V by 4 bases and J by 9 bases, and 14 bases separated the two germline ends. Germline CDR1 is SGHTS and CDR2 is YDEGEE. CDR3 sequence reads: CASSPVARGEQFF. DNA of the CDR3: TGTGCCAGCAGCCCGGTAGCCAGGGGTGAGCAGTTCTTC.

V and J are TRBV7-8 and TRBJ2-3; D not certain. CDR1 and CDR2 (germline): SGHVS, FQNEAQ. The CDR3 is made up of 14 amino acids. Trimming cost V 5 bases and J 5 bases, with 14 bases left between them. DNA for the CDR3: TGTGCCAGCAGCGCGATAAAGCTCCTAGATACGCAGTATTTT. Translating gives CASSAIKLLDTQYF.

V is TRBV7-2 and J is TRBJ2-5; TRBD2 agrees at 7 bases. With 1 base clipped from V and 9 bases from J, the junction kept 14 bases outside the gene matches. Germline CDR1 reads SGHTA; CDR2 reads FQGNSA. CDR3 length equals 16 residues. For the CDR3, the DNA is TGTGCCAGCAGCTTAGAGGGAGGTTTGGCAGGGAGGGCCCAGTACTTC. It translates to CASSLEGGLAGRAQYF.

The chain uses TRBV5-8 and TRBJ1-5; D is perhaps TRBD1 (5 bases). CDR1 and CDR2 from the germline V gene are SGHTS and YDEGEE. The CDR3 has 13 residues. V shed 5 bases and J shed 6 bases, with 12 bases lying between them. CDR3 nucleotide sequence: TGTGCCAGCAGTCAACGGGGGGGTCAGCCCCAGCATTTT. Protein product: CASSQRGGQPQHF. The entire variable domain, with the rest obtained from reference TRBV5-8 and TRBJ1-5, is as follows: EAGVTQSPTHLIKTRGQQATLRCSPISGHTSVYWYQQALGLGLQFLLWYDEGEERNRGNFPPRFSGRQFPNYSSELNVNALELEDSALYLCASSQRGGQPQHFGDGTRLSIL.

The chain joins TRBV4-1 to TRBJ2-7; D may be TRBD1 (5 bases). V lost 2 bases and J 0 bases, leaving 11 bases between the germline ends. This CDR3 is built from 15 residues. CDR1 MGHRA and CDR2 YSYEKL come from the germline V gene. The CDR3 is CASSQRGESSYEQYF. The CDR3 bases are TGCGCCAGCAGCCAAAGGGGCGAGAGCTCCTACGAGCAGTACTTC.

With regard to this clone: Distinct nucleotide sequences in the sample also encode this CDR3. This chain uses TRBV6-4 with TRBJ1-1; tentative D call: TRBD1 (6 bases). The CDR3 runs 14 residues. Germline assignment: CDR1 MRHNA and CDR2 SNTAGT. Trimming took off 0 bases at V and 4 bases at J, with 9 bases between the two ends. The CDR3 nucleotides read TGTGCCAGCAGTGACTCGAGCAGGGGCACTGAAGCTTTCTTT. Protein: CASSDSSRGTEAFF.

This clone showed up just once. This sequence joins TRBV6-1 and TRBJ2-7; 7 positions match TRBD2. CDR3 length: 12 residues. J lost 9 bases, V lost 1 base, and 3 bases had no gene match. The germline CDR1 and CDR2 sequences are MNHNS and SASEGT. As DNA, the CDR3 is TGTGCCAGCAGTGAAGGGGGAGGGAGGCAGTACTTC. It is translated as CASSEGGGRQYF.

This chain connects TRBV15 to TRBJ2-7; D may be TRBD2 (5 bases). V lost 0 bases and J lost 2, with 11 bases in between. The CDR3 loop spans 15 amino acids. CDR1 LNHNV and CDR2 YYDKDF come from the germline V gene (reference sequence). The CDR3 spells CATSRDLVSAYEQYF. The CDR3 DNA reads as TGTGCCACCAGCAGAGATCTTGTTAGCGCCTACGAGCAGTACTTC.

Only a few counts were recorded for this clone. The chain couples TRBV5-4 to TRBJ2-7, with TRBD2 identical over 10 bases. The CDR3 is made up of 15 amino acids. V was pared by 4 bases and J by 3 bases, with 7 bases of the junction left unmatched. Germline V gene data show CDR1 as SGHNT and CDR2 as YYREEE (reference sequence). The CDR3 DNA follows: TGTGCCAGCAGCGGCGGACTAGCGGCAGACTACGAGCAGTACTTC. Translating gives CASSGGLAADYEQYF.

The V call is TRBV4-1, the J call TRBJ1-4; a weak D match, TRBD1 (6 bases). This CDR3 contains 15 residues. From germline, CDR1 is MGHRA and CDR2 YSYEKL. Trimming pared 2 bases from V and 8 bases from J, leaving 15 bases between. Here the CDR3 DNA reads TGCGCCAGCAGCCAATCCCCGGGACAAGGGGAAAAACTGTTTTTT. This encodes CASSQSPGQGEKLFF.

This clone was counted a few times. This rearrangement joins TRBV2 to TRBJ1-5; D not resolved. From germline, CDR1 is SNHLY and CDR2 FYNNEI. The germline V and J ends were trimmed by 4 bases and 3 bases, with 4 bases remaining between them. The CDR3 totals 12 residues. Written as DNA, the CDR3 is TGTGCCAGCAGTGGGCCCAATCAGCCCCAGCATTTT. Translated, it gives CASSGPNQPQHF.

The CDR3 coding sequence is TGTGCCATCAGTGGCCTCAGCGGGGGGGCCTACGAGCAGTACTTC. Its protein is CAISGLSGGAYEQYF. This chain links TRBV10-3 with TRBJ2-7; TRBD2 agrees at 10 bases. The V gene end was trimmed by 4 bases and the J gene end by 2 bases; junction bases not matched to a gene: 5. Germline V gives CDR1 ENHRY, CDR2 SYGVKD. The CDR3 runs to 15 residues.

The chain couples TRBV5-5 to TRBJ1-1, with D perhaps TRBD1 (6 bases). The CDR3 extends over 16 amino acids. Trimming took 2 bases from V and 4 from J, leaving 18 bases between them. The V gene's germline CDR1 is SGHKS and CDR2 YYEKEE (reference sequence). CDR3 DNA: TGTGCCAGCAGCTTTTTAGGGGGTGAGGTGGGCACTGAAGCTTTCTTT. Protein sequence: CASSFLGGEVGTEAFF.

The J gene is TRBJ1-4, the V gene TRBV7-9; no definite D call. The CDR3 consists of 14 residues. CDR1 is SEHNR, CDR2 FQNEAQ, per germline (reference sequence). With 4 bases removed from V and 8 bases from J, the gap between germline ends came to 14 bases. CDR3 nucleotide sequence: TGTGCCAGCAGCTCCCGCCGGAGCGAAGAAAAACTGTTTTTT. Amino acid sequence: CASSSRRSEEKLFF.